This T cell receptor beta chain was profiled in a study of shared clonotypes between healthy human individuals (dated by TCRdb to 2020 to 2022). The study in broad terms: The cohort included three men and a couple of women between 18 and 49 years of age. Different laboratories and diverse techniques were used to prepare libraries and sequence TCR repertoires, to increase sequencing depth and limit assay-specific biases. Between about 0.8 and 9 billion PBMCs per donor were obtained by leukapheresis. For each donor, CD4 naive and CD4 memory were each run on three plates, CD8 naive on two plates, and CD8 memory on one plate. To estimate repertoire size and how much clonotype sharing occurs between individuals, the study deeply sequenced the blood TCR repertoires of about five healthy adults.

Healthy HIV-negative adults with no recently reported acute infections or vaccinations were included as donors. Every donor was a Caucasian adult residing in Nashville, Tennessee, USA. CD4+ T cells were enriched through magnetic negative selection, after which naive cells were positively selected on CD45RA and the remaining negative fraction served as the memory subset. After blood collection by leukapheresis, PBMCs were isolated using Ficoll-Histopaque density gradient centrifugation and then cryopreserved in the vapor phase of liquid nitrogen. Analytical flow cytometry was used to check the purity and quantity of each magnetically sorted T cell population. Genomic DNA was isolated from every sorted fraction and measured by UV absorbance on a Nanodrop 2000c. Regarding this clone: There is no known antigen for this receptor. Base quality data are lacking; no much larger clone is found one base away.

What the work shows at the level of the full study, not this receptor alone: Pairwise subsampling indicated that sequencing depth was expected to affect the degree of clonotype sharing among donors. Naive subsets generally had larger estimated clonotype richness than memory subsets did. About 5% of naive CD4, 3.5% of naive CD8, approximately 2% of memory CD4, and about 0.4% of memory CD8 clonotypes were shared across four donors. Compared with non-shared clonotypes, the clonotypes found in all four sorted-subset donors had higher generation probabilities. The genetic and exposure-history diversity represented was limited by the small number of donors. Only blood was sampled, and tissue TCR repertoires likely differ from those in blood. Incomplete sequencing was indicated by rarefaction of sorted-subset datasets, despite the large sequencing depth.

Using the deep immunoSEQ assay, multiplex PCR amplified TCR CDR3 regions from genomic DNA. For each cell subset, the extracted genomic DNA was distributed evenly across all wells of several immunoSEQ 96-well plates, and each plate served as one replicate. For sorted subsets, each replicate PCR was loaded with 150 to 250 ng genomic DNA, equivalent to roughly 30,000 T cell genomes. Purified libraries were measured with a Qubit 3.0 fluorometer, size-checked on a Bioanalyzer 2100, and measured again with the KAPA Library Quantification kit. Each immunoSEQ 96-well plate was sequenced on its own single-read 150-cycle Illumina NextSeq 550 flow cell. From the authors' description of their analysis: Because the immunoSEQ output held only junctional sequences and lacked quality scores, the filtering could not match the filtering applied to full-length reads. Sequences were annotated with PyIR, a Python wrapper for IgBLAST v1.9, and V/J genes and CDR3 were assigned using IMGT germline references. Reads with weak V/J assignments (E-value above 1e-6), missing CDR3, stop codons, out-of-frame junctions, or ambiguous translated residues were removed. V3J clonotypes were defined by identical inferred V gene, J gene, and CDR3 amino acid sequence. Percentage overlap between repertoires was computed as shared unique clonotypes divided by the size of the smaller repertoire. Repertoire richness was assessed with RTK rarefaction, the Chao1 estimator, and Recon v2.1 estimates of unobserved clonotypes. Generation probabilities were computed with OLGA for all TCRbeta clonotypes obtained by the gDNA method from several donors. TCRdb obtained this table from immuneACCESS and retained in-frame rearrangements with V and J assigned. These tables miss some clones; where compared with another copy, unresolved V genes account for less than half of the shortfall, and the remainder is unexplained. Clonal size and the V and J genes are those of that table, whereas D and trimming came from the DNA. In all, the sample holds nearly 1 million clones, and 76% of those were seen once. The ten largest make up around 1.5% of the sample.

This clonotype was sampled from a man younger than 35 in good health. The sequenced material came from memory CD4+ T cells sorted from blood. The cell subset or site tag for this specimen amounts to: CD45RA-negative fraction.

The CDR3 reads as follows: CASSYSRMGTGAEAFF. The bases are TGTGCCAGCAGTTACTCGAGAATGGGGACAGGGGCTGAAGCTTTCTTT. The chain was built from TRBV6-6 and TRBJ1-1, and 10 junctional nucleotides match TRBD1. V ends up 0 bases short and J 6 bases short, with an unmatched junction base count of 7. The CDR3, cysteine through phenylalanine, is 16 amino acids long. Only CDR3 DNA remains: 48 bases, in frame from the first base. According to the germline V gene (reference sequence), CDR1 reads MNHNY and CDR2 reads SVGAGI.